In this sample, the clone carrying this T cell receptor (beta chain) turned up many times. TCRdb re-called the RT-PCR reads through MiXCR, storing one row per CDR3 protein. The sample consists of about 160,000 distinct CDR3 sequences, 11% of them appearing once. This sample is part of a study of response to subunit inactivated influenza vaccine. The length of the CDR3 is 14 residues. The ends were cut back, 5 bases at V and 4 bases at J, with 12 bases in the middle. The germline gives CDR1 SGHRS, CDR2 YFSETQ. This clonotype originated in a man aged 50-60 years who received an inactivated influenza vaccine. Source: non-naive T cells sorted from PBMCs, taken 40 to 50 days after vaccination. The chain combines TRBV5-1 with TRBJ2-2; no definite D call. Here the CDR3 reads CASSRVSGTGELFF. The CDR3 coding sequence is TGCGCCAGCAGTCGGGTTTCAGGCACCGGGGAGCTGTTTTTT. Full variable domain (remainder filled in from reference TRBV5-1 and TRBJ2-2): KAGVTQTPRYLIKTRGQQVTLSCSPISGHRSVSWYQQTPGQGLQFLFEYFSETQRNKGNFPGRFSGRQFSNSRSEMNVSTLELGDSALYLCASSRVSGTGELFFGEGSRLTVL.